This entry describes one TCR beta chain. Its antigen remains unidentified. V dropped 5 bases and J dropped 0 bases, with 15 bases sitting between them. Looked up from germline, CDR1 is SGHAT and CDR2 is FQDESV (reference sequence). The CDR3 covers 16 residues. The data belong to a study of shared clonotypes between healthy human individuals. Study conclusions and caveats: Naive CD4 clonotypes were shared across several donors at roughly 4.6%.

The donors, healthy adults who were HIV-negative, had experienced no recent acute infections or vaccinations. The assay ran at deep level. Replicate PCRs for sorted subsets used approximately 190 ng DNA; this equaled tens of thousands of T cell genomes. The repertoire was sequenced with immunoSEQ multiplex PCR; TCRdb's copy has only in-frame clones and lacks some. The sample includes more than 2,000,000 clones, 85% to 95% of them seen just once. This TCR derives from a young man in good health. Some clones in this sample may be carry-over from other donors' samples. The rearrangement links TRBV11-1 to TRBJ2-3; D unresolved. Specimen: naive CD4+ T cells from PBMCs. Subset noted: CD45RA+ positively selected. The CDR3 coding sequence is TGTGCCAGCAGCCCGGGCATATCCGCTAGCACAGATACGCAGTATTTT. Protein sequence: CASSPGISASTDTQYF.